This T cell receptor (beta chain) comes out of a study of blood T cell repertoires in COVID-19. CDR3 length: 17 amino acids. Trimming pared 2 bases from V and 4 bases from J, leaving 17 bases between. The V gene's germline CDR1 is SEHNR and CDR2 FQNEAQ (reference sequence). There are a few counts of this clone. Original handling: Quantification of nucleated cells was approximated via reference gene primer amplification. TCRdb's copy holds only in-frame clones and misses some; the assay was immunoSEQ multiplex PCR. V and J calls and clone size are as listed in that table; D and trimming were resolved from the DNA. Among 100,000 to 150,000 clones listed, more than 75% were seen once.

The sample comprised peripheral blood. The chain is built from TRBV7-9 and TRBJ2-2; maybe TRBD2 (5 bases). The sequence came from a human donor in a cohort sampled during active COVID-19. The CDR3 reads CASSLYRNRGLTGELFF. CDR3 sequence (DNA): TGTGCCAGCAGCTTATACCGTAACCGCGGGCTCACCGGGGAGCTGTTTTTT.